Listed below are T cell receptor beta chains from one sample, sequenced in a study of blood T cells in healthy people across ages. MiXCR, run by TCRdb on the 5' RACE reads, gives a single entry per CDR3 protein. The sample consists of 2 million or so distinct CDR3 sequences, around 48% of them appearing once. Sequences were obtained from blood. The source of these receptors is a woman aged 40 to 50 in good health. The CDR3 runs from the conserved cysteine through the conserved F or W.

J,V,CDR3
TRBJ2-2,TRBV7-2,CASSSDPSNTGELFF
TRBJ2-5,TRBV29-1,CSVVEGYETQYF
TRBJ2-1,TRBV6-5,CASSSLASGDYNEQFF
TRBJ1-2,TRBV20-1,CSASGANYGYTF
TRBJ2-5,TRBV9,CASSVDPRGGMKETQYF
TRBJ2-1,TRBV24-1,CATSALTGGAYNEQFF
TRBJ2-3,TRBV29-1,CSARTGGLDTQYF
TRBJ2-1,TRBV24-1,CATSDPPGGFDEQFF
TRBJ2-7,TRBV20-1,CSARGLAGRSSYNEQYF
TRBJ2-1,TRBV2,CASVRGSRLGEQFF